Following are 15 T cell receptor beta chains from one sample sequenced in a study of cytomegalovirus exposure and HLA in healthy donors (dated by TCRdb to the late 2010s). The library was made by the immunoSEQ multiplex PCR assay. The multiplex PCR relied on a mix of 60 forward primers for TCR Vbeta segments and 13 reverse primers for TCR Jbeta segments. In TCRdb, the immuneACCESS table is reduced to in-frame sequences with V and J assigned. These tables do not hold every clone; where another copy was compared, an unresolved V gene accounts for under half, and the others remain unexplained. The sample records some 96,000 clones, around 76% of which are singletons. The ten most abundant clones make up about 7% of the sample. The sample was PBMCs. Receptors were obtained from a middle-aged man in good health and CMV-seropositive.

This clone came up a few times. The chain links TRBV5-1 to TRBJ2-5; 8 bases are shared with TRBD2. Trimming cost V 2 bases and J 2 bases; bases outside gene matches: 5. CDR3 length equals 15 residues. Germline V gene lookup returns CDR1 SGHRS and CDR2 YFSETQ. CDR3 DNA: TGCGCCAGCAGCTTAGGACTAGCCCTTCAAGAGACCCAGTACTTC. Translation gives CASSLGLALQETQYF.

CDR3 DNA: TGTGCCAGCAGTCTGGGACAGGGACTAGTCTACGAGCAGTACTTC. It yields the protein CASSLGQGLVYEQYF. The chain is built from TRBV6-1 and TRBJ2-7; perhaps TRBD1 as D (9 bases). This CDR3 spans 15 amino acids. Germline V gives CDR1 MNHNS, CDR2 SASEGT. Trimming left V 5 bases short and J 3 bases short, with 17 bases between.

The rearrangement joins TRBV28 to TRBJ1-2; 9 nucleotides align to TRBD1. Germline CDR1 is MDHEN and CDR2 is SYDVKM. This CDR3 is built from 14 residues. The junction had 4 bases not matched to a gene; V was cut back by 2 bases and J by 6 bases. The DNA for the CDR3 is TGTGCCAGCAGTTTAAACAGGGGGCAGGATGGCTACACCTTC. Its protein is CASSLNRGQDGYTF.

Regarding this clone: A read error may account for a junction end that differs from germline. This CDR3 is also generated by other DNA sequences in the sample. CDR3 sequence (DNA): TGCGCCAGCAGCCCCACGGGCGGGGGGGGCGATGAGCAGTTCTTC. This encodes CASSPTGGGGDEQFF. The chain is built from TRBV7-3 and TRBJ2-1, with TRBD2 identical over 9 bases. The germline V gene has CDR1 SGHTA and CDR2 FQGTGA. The CDR3 is 15 residues long.

This rearrangement joins TRBV6-1 to TRBJ1-4; 8 bases are a match to TRBD1. Per germline, CDR1 MNHNS and CDR2 SASEGT. With V trimmed by 3 bases and J by 7 bases, 4 bases remained unmatched. The CDR3 is 14 amino acids. The CDR3 nucleotides read TGTGCCAGCAGTGAGACCGGGACAGGTGAAAAACTGTTTTTT. This encodes CASSETGTGEKLFF.

V is TRBV6-5 and J is TRBJ2-1, with 7 bases identical to TRBD1. Germline V gene data show CDR1 as MNHEY and CDR2 as SVGAGI. The V segment lost 6 bases and the J segment 8 bases; nucleotides outside the gene matches: 10. CDR3 length: 14 residues. Here the CDR3 reads CASSPRTGRDEQFF. The CDR3 DNA reads TGTGCCAGCAGCCCTCGGACAGGCAGAGATGAGCAGTTCTTC.

The rearrangement uses TRBV7-9 and TRBJ2-7, with D perhaps TRBD1 (5 bases). The CDR3 sequence is 13 residues long. Deletions cut 1 base from V and 7 bases from J, with 11 bases between. From germline, CDR1 is SEHNR and CDR2 FQNEAQ (reference sequence). The CDR3 coding sequence is TGTGCCAGCAGCTTAGTACAGGTACCAGAGCAGTACTTC. Its protein is CASSLVQVPEQYF. Based on the CDR3 plus reference TRBV7-9 and TRBJ2-7, the full variable domain is DTGVSQNPRHKITKRGQNVTFRCDPISEHNRLYWYRQTLGQGPEFLTYFQNEAQLEKSRLLSDRFSAERPKGSFSTLEIQRTEQGDSAMYLCASSLVQVPEQYFGPGTRLTVT.

The V gene is TRBV13, the J gene TRBJ2-7, with D maybe TRBD2 (6 bases). Trimming stripped 7 bases from V and 0 bases from J, with 16 bases between. CDR1 is PRHDT, CDR2 FYEKMQ, per germline (reference sequence). The CDR3 consists of 15 residues. CDR3 DNA sequence: TGTGCCAGCACCGCCCGGCCGCGGGACTCCTACGAGCAGTACTTC. This translates into CASTARPRDSYEQYF. Using reference TRBV13 and TRBJ2-7 for the parts outside the CDR3, the full variable domain is AAGVIQSPRHLIKEKRETATLKCYPIPRHDTVYWYQQGPGQDPQFLISFYEKMQSDKGSIPDRFSAQQFSDYHSELNMSSLELGDSALYFCASTARPRDSYEQYFGPGTRLTVT.

There are a few counts of this clone. This chain joins TRBV6-6 and TRBJ1-3; 7 nucleotides align to TRBD1. This CDR3 contains 13 residues. Germline assignment: CDR1 MNHNY and CDR2 SVGAGI (reference sequence). Germline trimming cut 6 bases from V and 9 bases from J; bases unmatched to any gene: 8. Written as DNA, the CDR3 is TGTGCCAGCAGCTCCGGGACAGAGACCACCATATATTTT. Protein sequence: CASSSGTETTIYF.

This clone has just a few counts. The rearrangement uses TRBV11-2 and TRBJ2-7, with D possibly being TRBD2 (5 bases). The CDR3 consists of 15 residues. Trimming removed 0 bases at V and 0 bases at J, with 9 bases between. The germline gives CDR1 SGHAT, CDR2 FQNNGV. CDR3: CASSLETGSSYEQYF. The DNA for the CDR3 is TGTGCCAGCAGCTTAGAAACGGGGTCCTCCTACGAGCAGTACTTC.

The chain couples TRBV7-9 to TRBJ1-4; no firm D call. CDR1 and CDR2 from the germline V gene are SEHNR and FQNEAQ (reference sequence). CDR3 length: 13 residues. V was pared by 8 bases and J by 5 bases, with 12 bases between. The CDR3 is CASRRDINEKLFF. The CDR3, as DNA: TGTGCCAGCCGCCGGGATATAAATGAAAAACTGTTTTTT. Based on the CDR3 plus reference TRBV7-9 and TRBJ1-4, the full variable domain is DTGVSQNPRHKITKRGQNVTFRCDPISEHNRLYWYRQTLGQGPEFLTYFQNEAQLEKSRLLSDRFSAERPKGSFSTLEIQRTEQGDSAMYLCASRRDINEKLFFGSGTQLSVL.

This chain joins TRBV5-6 and TRBJ2-1; 9 nucleotides match TRBD2. Per germline, CDR1 SGHDT and CDR2 YYEEEE. There are 16 residues in the CDR3. V was pared by 2 bases and J by 3 bases, with 6 bases of the junction left unmatched. CDR3 in DNA: TGTGCCAGCAGCTTCGGAAATAGCGGGAGCTACAATGAGCAGTTCTTC. Translation gives CASSFGNSGSYNEQFF.

The chain combines TRBV5-1 with TRBJ2-5, with TRBD2 matching 13 bases. Germline assignment: CDR1 SGHRS and CDR2 YFSETQ. The CDR3 has 16 amino acids. Losses at the gene ends were 4 bases for V and 1 base for J; bases not matched to a gene: 4. The CDR3, as DNA: TGCGCCAGCAGCCCACTAGCGGGGGGGCTCCAAGAGACCCAGTACTTC. Protein sequence: CASSPLAGGLQETQYF.

This clone was recorded a few times. The chain uses TRBV5-1 and TRBJ2-3; D possibly corresponds to TRBD2 (6 bases). CDR3 length equals 17 residues. Trimming cost V 0 bases and J 0 bases, with 14 bases left between them. CDR1 and CDR2 from the germline V gene are SGHRS and YFSETQ. This chain's CDR3 is CASSLAVSGGSTDTQYF. DNA for the CDR3: TGCGCCAGCAGCTTGGCCGTTAGCGGAGGTAGCACAGATACGCAGTATTTT.

The V and J genes are TRBV4-2 and TRBJ1-1; TRBD1 matches at 7 bases. CDR3 size: 15 residues. V lost 1 base and J lost 1; bases outside the gene matches: 3. Germline CDR1 reads LGHNA; CDR2 reads YNFKEQ. CDR3 loop: CASSQATGRNTEAFF. In nucleotides, the CDR3 is TGTGCCAGCAGCCAAGCGACAGGGAGGAACACTGAAGCTTTCTTT.